The clone carrying this T cell receptor (beta chain) was seen a few times. This record comes from a study of blood T cell repertoires in COVID-19. In the study overall: Italy, Spain and the United States were the sources of the convalescent and acute COVID-19 samples. T cells, B-cell-depleted T cells, or PBMCs provided the cDNA or gDNA that served as material.

Per the original methods: Estimated nucleated cell counts came from reference gene primer amplification. Using immunoSEQ multiplex PCR, the repertoire was profiled, and TCRdb retains in-frame clones only, with some absent. That table supplies the V and J calls and clone size; D and trimming were determined from the DNA. The table has over 130,000 clones, approximately 88% seen once. The CDR3 has 15 amino acids. Looked up from germline, CDR1 is MNHEY and CDR2 is SVGAGI. The germline V and J ends were trimmed by 6 bases and 0 bases, with 12 bases remaining between them. The V gene is TRBV6-5, the J gene TRBJ1-5; D unclear. The sequenced material came from peripheral blood. The origin of this receptor is a human donor in a cohort sampled during active COVID-19. For the CDR3, the DNA is TGTGCCAGCAGCCCCTCAGGCTATAGCAATCAGCCCCAGCATTTT. Translating it yields CASSPSGYSNQPQHF.